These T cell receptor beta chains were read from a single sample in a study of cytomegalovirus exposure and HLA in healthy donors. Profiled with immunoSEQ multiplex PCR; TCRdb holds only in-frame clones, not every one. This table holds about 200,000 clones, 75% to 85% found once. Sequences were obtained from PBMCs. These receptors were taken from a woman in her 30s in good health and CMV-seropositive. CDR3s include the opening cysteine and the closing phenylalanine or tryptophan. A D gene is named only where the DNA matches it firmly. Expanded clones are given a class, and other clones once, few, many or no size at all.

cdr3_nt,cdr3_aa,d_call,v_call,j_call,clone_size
TGCGCCAGCAGCTTGGCCCCGTTGGACAGGCGCTTCTCCTACGAGCAGTACTTC,CASSLAPLDRRFSYEQYF,TRBD1,TRBV5-1,TRBJ2-7,NA
TGTGCCAGCAGCTTGGCCCGGACTAGCGGGAGGGCCGCCTACGAGCAGTACTTC,CASSLARTSGRAAYEQYF,TRBD2,TRBV5-4,TRBJ2-7,NA
TGCGCCAGCAGCACGGATGGGTGGAGCCCTTATGGCTACACCTTC,CASSTDGWSPYGYTF,NA,TRBV5-1,TRBJ1-2,NA
TGTGCCAGCAGCCAGTCTAGCGGGGGTTACGAGCAGTACTTC,CASSQSSGGYEQYF,TRBD2,TRBV11-2,TRBJ2-7,few
TGTGCCAGTCACAGGGGGAGGAACACTGAAGCTTTCTTT,CASHRGRNTEAFF,TRBD1,TRBV6-5,TRBJ1-1,once
TGTGCCAGCAGCTTTGGGACAGGGTATGGCTACACCTTC,CASSFGTGYGYTF,TRBD1,TRBV5-5,TRBJ1-2,NA
TGTGCCAGCAGCTTTAGGCAGGTTCGGGGGGACACTGAAGCTTTCTTT,CASSFRQVRGDTEAFF,NA,TRBV5-5,TRBJ1-1,NA
TGTGCCAGCAGTTACATCGCAGGGCGCGAGCAGTACTTC,CASSYIAGREQYF,NA,TRBV6-5,TRBJ2-7,NA
TGTGCCAGCAGCCATAGCGCCGGCACAGATACGCAGTATTTT,CASSHSAGTDTQYF,NA,TRBV5-4,TRBJ2-3,NA
TGTGCCATCAGTGAGTCAGGGACAGGGGGCCTCCCAGCCGGGGAGCTGTTTTTT,CAISESGTGGLPAGELFF,TRBD1,TRBV10-3,TRBJ2-2,NA
TGCGCCAGCAGACGAGGGACAGGGGGTAATTCACCCCTCCACTTT,CASRRGTGGNSPLHF,TRBD1,TRBV4-1,TRBJ1-6,NA
TGTGCCAGTAGTATTTTGGGGACAGCCTATAGCAATCAGCCCCAGCATTTT,CASSILGTAYSNQPQHF,TRBD1,TRBV19,TRBJ1-5,few
TGTGCCAGCAGTGATTCCCCTCTAGCGGGGGAAAACAATGAGCAGTTCTTC,CASSDSPLAGENNEQFF,TRBD2,TRBV9,TRBJ2-1,NA
TGTGCCAGCAGAGCGGGAGATACGCAGTATTTT,CASRAGDTQYF,NA,TRBV6-5,TRBJ2-3,few
TGTGCCAGCACTCCCCTAGGGGCCAACGTCCTGACTTTC,CASTPLGANVLTF,NA,TRBV7-6,TRBJ2-6,NA
TGTGCCAGCAGCGTAGGGGCTAGCGGAGCTACCGGGGAGCTGTTTTTT,CASSVGASGATGELFF,TRBD2,TRBV9,TRBJ2-2,NA
TGTGCCACCCGTTTCTCTGGGGCCAACGTCCTGACTTTC,CATRFSGANVLTF,NA,TRBV7-8,TRBJ2-6,NA
TGTGCCAGCAGTCGGACTAGCGGGAGTCGAGAGACCCAGTACTTC,CASSRTSGSRETQYF,TRBD2,TRBV27,TRBJ2-5,NA
TGTGCCAGCAGCGCTACAGGAAATGGCGATGGCTACACCTTC,CASSATGNGDGYTF,NA,TRBV7-9,TRBJ1-2,NA
TGTGCCAGCAGTGAATTCAGGGGGACGGGGAATTCACCCCTCCACTTT,CASSEFRGTGNSPLHF,TRBD1,TRBV25-1,TRBJ1-6,NA
TGTGCCTGGAGTGTATACCACGGACAGGGGAGAGAGGGCTACACCTTC,CAWSVYHGQGREGYTF,TRBD1,TRBV30,TRBJ1-2,NA
TGCAGCGTTGAAGGACGTTTCGGACAGGGCTACGAGCAGTACTTC,CSVEGRFGQGYEQYF,TRBD1,TRBV29-1,TRBJ2-7,NA
TGTGCCAGCAGCGGTCTGGGACAGTCGATGTACAGCACAGATACGCAGTATTTT,CASSGLGQSMYSTDTQYF,TRBD1,TRBV5-6,TRBJ2-3,NA
TGTGCCAGCAGCTTAGACAGGTTTCCCGGGGAGCTGTTTTTT,CASSLDRFPGELFF,NA,TRBV5-4,TRBJ2-2,NA